This T cell receptor beta chain was profiled in a study of somatic mutations in cytotoxic T cells in rheumatoid arthritis. Turning to the study itself: Flow sorting of some V beta antibody-stained T cells reached nearly 100% purity, with V beta1+ cells also TCRB-sequenced.

The study's findings and limits: Of about 60 patients, 8 had a largest CD8+ clone that exceeded 20% of CD8+ cells.

The germline V gene has CDR1 SEHNR and CDR2 FQNEAQ (reference sequence). This CDR3 is built from 14 residues. V lost 5 bases, J lost 4 bases, and 6 bases stayed unmatched. Sequenced by immunoSEQ multiplex PCR; TCRdb stores in-frame clones only, minus some. Of under 2,500 clones listed, around four fifths were seen once; the top ten hold approximately 12%. On this clone itself: What it binds is not known.

The chain recombines TRBV7-9 with TRBJ1-1, with 8 positions matching TRBD1. Material for sequencing was CD8+ T cells sorted from blood. This sequence originates from a woman between 65 and 79 years old with rheumatoid arthritis. The DNA of the CDR3 is TGTGCCAGCAGCCCCCAGGGGGCTCGCACTGAAGCTTTCTTT. Translated, it gives CASSPQGARTEAFF.